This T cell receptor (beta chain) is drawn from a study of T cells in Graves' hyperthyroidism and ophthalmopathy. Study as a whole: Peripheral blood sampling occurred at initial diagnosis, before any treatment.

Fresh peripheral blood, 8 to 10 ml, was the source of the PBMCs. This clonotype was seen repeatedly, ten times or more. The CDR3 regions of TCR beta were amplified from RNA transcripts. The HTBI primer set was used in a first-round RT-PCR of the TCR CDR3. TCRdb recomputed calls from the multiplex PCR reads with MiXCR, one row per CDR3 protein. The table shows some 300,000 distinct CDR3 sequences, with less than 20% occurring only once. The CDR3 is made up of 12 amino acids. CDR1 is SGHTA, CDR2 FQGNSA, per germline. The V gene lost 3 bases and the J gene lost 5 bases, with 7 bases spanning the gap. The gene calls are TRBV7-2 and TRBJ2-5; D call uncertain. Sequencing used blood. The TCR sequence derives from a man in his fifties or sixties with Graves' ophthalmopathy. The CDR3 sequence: CASSFRRETQYF. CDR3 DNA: TGTGCCAGCAGCTTCCGGCGGGAGACCCAGTACTTC. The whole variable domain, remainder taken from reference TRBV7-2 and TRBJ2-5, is GAGVSQSPSNKVTEKGKDVELRCDPISGHTALYWYRQSLGQGLEFLIYFQGNSAPDKSGLPSDRFSAERTGGSVSTLTIQRTQQEDSAVYLCASSFRRETQYFGPGTRLLVL.